This T cell receptor (beta chain) stems from a study of T-cell reconstitution after alpha-beta-depleted transplantation in children. Library preparation (for TCRbeta) was performed with unique molecular identifiers. One entry per CDR3 protein, called by TCRdb with MiXCR from the PCR reads. The sample yields 640,000 or so distinct CDR3 sequences, 16% seen once. Germline loops: CDR1 SGHTA, CDR2 FQGNSA. V was cut by 3 bases and J by 0 bases, with 11 bases left in between. The CDR3 consists of 15 residues. The clonotype was recovered from a human donor who donated a stem cell graft to a child with acute myeloid leukemia. Material: PBMCs from the stem cell graft donor, obtained from the stem cell graft. This chain uses TRBV7-2 with TRBJ1-2; perhaps TRBD1 as D (5 bases). The CDR3 bases are TGTGCCAGCAGCTTCGACAGCCCCTCTAACTATGGCTACACCTTC. The encoded protein is CASSFDSPSNYGYTF.